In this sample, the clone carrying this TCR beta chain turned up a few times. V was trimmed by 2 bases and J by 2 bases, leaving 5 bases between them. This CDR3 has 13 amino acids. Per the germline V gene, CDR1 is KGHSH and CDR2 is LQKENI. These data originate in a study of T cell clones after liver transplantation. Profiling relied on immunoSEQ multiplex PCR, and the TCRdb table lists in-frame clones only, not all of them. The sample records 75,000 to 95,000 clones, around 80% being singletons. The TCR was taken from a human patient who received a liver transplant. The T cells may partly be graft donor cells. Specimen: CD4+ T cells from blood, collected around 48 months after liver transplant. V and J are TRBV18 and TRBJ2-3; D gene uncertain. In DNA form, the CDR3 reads TGTGCCAGCTCACCAGGGAACACAGATACGCAGTATTTT. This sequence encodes CASSPGNTDTQYF.